Listed here is a single T cell receptor beta chain. As yet, its antigen is unknown. From germline, CDR1 is SGHVS and CDR2 FQNEAQ. The V segment lost 5 bases and the J segment 4 bases; nucleotides outside the gene matches: 6. The CDR3 runs to 14 residues. The source of the sample is a study of OX40 agonist ivuxolimab in advanced cancers. Study information: The patients received agonistic anti-OX40 (CD134) antibody ivuxolimab. Partial responses were achieved by three patients, of whom one had hepatocellular carcinoma and two had cutaneous melanoma.

TCRdb's copy holds only in-frame clones and misses some; the assay was immunoSEQ multiplex PCR. Among about 14,000 clones listed, 82% were seen once. Study-wide results and caveats: Expanded clones tended on average to be more numerous among CD8+ T cells than CD4+. Both CD4+ and CD8+ T cell populations in blood had undergone clonal expansion by week 6 at 0.1 to 3.0 mg/kg.

Source: CD4+ or CD8+ T cells sorted from blood, taken in a trial of the OX40 agonist ivuxolimab. This sequence originates from an adult with an advanced solid tumor such as melanoma, head and neck, liver or kidney cancer. J is TRBJ1-1 and V is TRBV7-8; 8 bases agree with TRBD1. CDR3 in amino acids: CASSLTGGTTEAFF. The CDR3 nucleotides read TGTGCCAGCAGCCTAACAGGGGGTACCACTGAAGCTTTCTTT.